One and the same sample provided the 13 T cell receptor beta chains below, sequenced in a study of neurological immune-mediated disorders. TCRdb processed the 5' RACE reads anew with MiXCR; each CDR3 protein has one entry. This repertoire shows just over 50,000 distinct CDR3 sequences, around 3.3% found once; its top ten account for approximately 6.3%. Sequenced material: PBMCs. All receptors derive from a man aged 40-49 years with multiple sclerosis.

There are many counts of this clonotype. The chain combines TRBV20-1 with TRBJ2-3; tentative D call: TRBD1 (5 bases). V was trimmed by 3 bases and J by 2 bases, leaving 15 bases between them. The germline V gene encodes CDR1 DFQATT and CDR2 SNEGSKA (reference sequence). The CDR3 is 15 amino acids. CDR3 residues: CSARLADSPTDTQYF. The DNA for the CDR3 is TGCAGTGCTAGGTTGGCCGACAGCCCCACAGATACGCAGTATTTT.

This clonotype was seen at least ten times. J is TRBJ2-6 and V is TRBV21-1; the D call in the table, TRBD1, was not verified against the DNA. TRBV21-1 has pseudogene status. The CDR3 length is 19 residues. The CDR3 sequence: CASSTNRDRGATGANVLTF. DNA of the CDR3: TGTGCCAGCAGCACCAACCGGGACAGGGGTGCAACTGGGGCCAACGTCCTGACTTTC.

Many counts were recorded for this clonotype. The rearrangement uses TRBV20-1 and TRBJ1-5; 9 bases agree with TRBD1. The CDR3 runs 17 residues. Germline lookup yields CDR1 DFQATT and CDR2 SNEGSKA (reference sequence). The V and J ends lost 1 base and 3 bases, in that order; junction bases with no gene match: 10. DNA for the CDR3: TGCAGTGCTAGAGCCATTCCCGGACAGGGGAACAATCAGCCCCAGCATTTT. Encoded protein: CSARAIPGQGNNQPQHF.

This clonotype was picked up many times. The rearrangement uses TRBV20-1 and TRBJ2-7; 9 bases map to TRBD1. This CDR3 has 13 residues. Looked up from germline, CDR1 is DFQATT and CDR2 is SNEGSKA (reference sequence). V shed 4 bases, J shed 9 bases, and the junction held 10 bases outside the gene matches. In DNA form, the CDR3 reads TGCAGTGCTATGGGACAGGGAGGGTCGGGGCAGTACTTC. Its translation: CSAMGQGGSGQYF.

This clonotype occurred many times. The chain carries TRBV7-2 and TRBJ1-1; TRBD1 might be the D (5 bases). The CDR3 length is 15 residues. V lost 5 bases and J 5 bases, leaving 18 bases between the germline ends. Germline V gives CDR1 SGHTA, CDR2 FQGNSA. CDR3 region: CASSPPRGLVTEAFF. In DNA form, the CDR3 reads TGTGCCAGCAGCCCCCCGCGGGGGTTGGTAACTGAAGCTTTCTTT.

This clonotype has ten or more counts. The V gene is TRBV5-5, the J gene TRBJ2-3, with 10 nucleotides matching TRBD1. This CDR3 spans 18 amino acids. Germline values: CDR1 SGHKS, CDR2 YYEKEE (reference sequence). V shed 4 bases, J shed 5 bases, and the junction held 16 bases outside the gene matches. The CDR3 region has the DNA TGTGCCAGCAGCAGGAGAACACGGGACAGGGGATCGAAAGATACGCAGTATTTT. The encoded protein is CASSRRTRDRGSKDTQYF.

This clonotype was counted only a few times. One junction end disagrees with the germline gene, perhaps due to a read error. The chain employs TRBV4-1 and TRBJ1-5; D gene ambiguous. CDR3 length: 16 amino acids. Germline assignment: CDR1 MGHRA and CDR2 YSYEKL. In nucleotides, the CDR3 is TGCGCCAGCAGCCAAGCGGGGAGGGATGGCAATCAGCCCCAGAATTTT. Its protein is CASSQAGRDGNQPQNF.

This clonotype was recorded many times. This chain uses TRBV7-2 with TRBJ1-4, with D tentatively TRBD1 (5 bases). This CDR3 contains 14 residues. Germline CDR1 and CDR2: SGHTA and FQGNSA. V was cut by 4 bases and J by 8 bases, with 14 bases left in between. The CDR3 loop is CASSSGQPREKLFF. The CDR3, as DNA: TGTGCCAGCAGCTCCGGACAACCCAGGGAAAAACTGTTTTTT.

This clonotype was seen ten or more times. The rearrangement links TRBV27 to TRBJ2-5; the D gene could be TRBD1 or TRBD2 (6 bases each). V lost 3 bases and J lost 5, with 10 bases in between. This CDR3 spans 13 amino acids. Germline lookup yields CDR1 MNHEY and CDR2 SMNVEV (reference sequence). In nucleotides, the CDR3 is TGTGCCAGCAGTTTCACAGGGAGGGAGACCCAGTACTTC. Translating it yields CASSFTGRETQYF.

In this sample, this clonotype turned up many times. CDR3 in DNA: TGTGCCAGCAGCTTAGTCGGTAGCACCGGGACCCAGTACTTC. Encoded protein: CASSLVGSTGTQYF. The chain has TRBV11-2 and TRBJ2-5, with D unclear. Trimming pared 1 base from V and 7 bases from J, leaving 13 bases between. There are 14 residues in the CDR3. Germline V gene data show CDR1 as SGHAT and CDR2 as FQNNGV. The complete variable domain, with remaining parts taken from reference TRBV11-2 and TRBJ2-5, reads EAGVAQSPRYKIIEKRQSVAFWCNPISGHATLYWYQQILGQGPKLLIQFQNNGVVDDSQLPKDRFSAERLKGVDSTLKIQPAKLEDSAVYLCASSLVGSTGTQYFGPGTRLLVL.

This clonotype was found many times. This sequence joins TRBV30 and TRBJ2-1, with 9 bases aligning to TRBD2. The V segment lost 0 bases and the J segment 16 bases; nucleotides outside the gene matches: 13. In germline, CDR1 is GTSNPN, CDR2 SVGIG (reference sequence). The CDR3 consists of 14 residues. CDR3 nucleotides: TGTGCCTGGAGTGTACGGGCTAGCGGGGCATCGGTCTTCTTC. It specifies CAWSVRASGASVFF. The full variable domain, with the rest looked up from reference TRBV30 and TRBJ2-1, is SQTIHQWPATLVQPVGSPLSLECTVEGTSNPNLYWYRQAAGRGLQLLFYSVGIGQISSEVPQNLSASRPQDRQFILSSKKLLLSDSGFYLCAWSVRASGASVFFGPGTRLTVL.

The table lists this clonotype with many counts. The chain links TRBV20-1 to TRBJ2-2, with a weak D call TRBD1 (6 bases). Germline CDR1 reads DFQATT; CDR2 reads SNEGSKA (reference sequence). The CDR3 has 14 amino acids. The V end lost 4 bases, the J end lost 4 bases, and 13 bases lay between the germline ends. CDR3 nucleotide sequence: TGCAGTGCTATCCAGGGGATGGGCACCGGGGAGCTGTTTTTT. Residues: CSAIQGMGTGELFF.

This clonotype was picked up many times. J is TRBJ2-1 and V is TRBV7-2; the D is unclear. This CDR3 contains 15 residues. The V gene lost 6 bases and the J gene lost 0 bases, with 12 bases spanning the gap. Germline CDR1 is SGHTA and CDR2 is FQGNSA. The CDR3 reads CASRWRRLSYNEQFF. The CDR3 nucleotides are TGTGCCAGCAGATGGCGGCGCCTCTCCTACAATGAGCAGTTCTTC.